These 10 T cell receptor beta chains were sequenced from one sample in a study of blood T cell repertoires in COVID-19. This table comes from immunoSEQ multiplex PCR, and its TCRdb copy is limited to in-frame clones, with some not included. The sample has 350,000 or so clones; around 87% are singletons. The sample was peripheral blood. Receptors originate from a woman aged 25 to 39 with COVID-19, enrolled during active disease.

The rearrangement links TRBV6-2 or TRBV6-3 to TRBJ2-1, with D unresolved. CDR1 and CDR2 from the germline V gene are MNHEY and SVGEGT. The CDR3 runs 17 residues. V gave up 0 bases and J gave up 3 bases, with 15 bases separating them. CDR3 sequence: CASSYSNLGLDYNEQFF. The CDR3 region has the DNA TGTGCCAGCAGTTACTCGAACCTAGGTCTCGACTACAATGAGCAGTTCTTC.

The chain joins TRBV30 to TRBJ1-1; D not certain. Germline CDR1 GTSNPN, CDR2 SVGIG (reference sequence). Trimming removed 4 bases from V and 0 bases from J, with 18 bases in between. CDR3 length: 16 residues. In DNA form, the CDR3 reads TGTGCCTGGATTAACTCACTGGGCCCTATGAACACTGAAGCTTTCTTT. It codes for CAWINSLGPMNTEAFF.

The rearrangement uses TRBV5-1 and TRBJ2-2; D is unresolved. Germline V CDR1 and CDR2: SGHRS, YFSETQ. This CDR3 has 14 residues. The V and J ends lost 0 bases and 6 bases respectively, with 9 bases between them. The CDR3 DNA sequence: TGCGCCAGCAGCTTGGTGGTAGCTTCCGGGGAGCTGTTTTTT. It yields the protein CASSLVVASGELFF.

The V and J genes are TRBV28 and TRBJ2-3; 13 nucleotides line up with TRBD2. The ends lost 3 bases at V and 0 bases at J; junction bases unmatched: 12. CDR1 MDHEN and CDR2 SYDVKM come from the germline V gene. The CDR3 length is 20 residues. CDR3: CASSFPPATSGRTSTDTQYF. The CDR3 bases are TGTGCCAGCAGTTTTCCGCCCGCGACTAGCGGGAGGACTAGCACAGATACGCAGTATTTT.

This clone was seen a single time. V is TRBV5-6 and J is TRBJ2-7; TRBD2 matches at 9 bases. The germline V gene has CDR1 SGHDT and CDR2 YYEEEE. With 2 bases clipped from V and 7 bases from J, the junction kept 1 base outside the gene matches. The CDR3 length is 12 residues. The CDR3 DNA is TGTGCCAGCAGCTTCCTAGCGGGAGAGCAGTACTTC. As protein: CASSFLAGEQYF.

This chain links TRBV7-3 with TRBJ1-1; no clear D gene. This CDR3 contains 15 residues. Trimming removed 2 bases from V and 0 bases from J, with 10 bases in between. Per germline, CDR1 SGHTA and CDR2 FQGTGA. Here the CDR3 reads CASSLWGGMNTEAFF. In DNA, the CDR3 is TGTGCCAGCAGCTTATGGGGAGGGATGAACACTGAAGCTTTCTTT.

CDR3 sequence reads: CASSQRKWATEAFF. The CDR3 coding sequence is TGTGCCAGCAGCCAACGGAAGTGGGCCACTGAAGCTTTCTTT. The V call is TRBV14, the J call TRBJ1-1; D ambiguous. Per germline, CDR1 SGHDN and CDR2 FVKESK. Trimming left V 2 bases short and J 4 bases short, with 11 bases between. The CDR3 sequence is 14 residues long. Full variable domain (remainder filled in from reference TRBV14 and TRBJ1-1): EAGVTQFPSHSVIEKGQTVTLRCDPISGHDNLYWYRRVMGKEIKFLLHFVKESKQDESGMPNNRFLAERTGGTYSTLKVQPAELEDSGVYFCASSQRKWATEAFFGQGTRLTVV.

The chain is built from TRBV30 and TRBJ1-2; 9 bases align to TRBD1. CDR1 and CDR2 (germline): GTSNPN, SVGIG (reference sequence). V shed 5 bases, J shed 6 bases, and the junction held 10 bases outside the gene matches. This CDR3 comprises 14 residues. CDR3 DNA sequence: TGTGCCTGGCTACGCCGGGACAGGGTGGATGGCTACACCTTC. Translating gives CAWLRRDRVDGYTF.

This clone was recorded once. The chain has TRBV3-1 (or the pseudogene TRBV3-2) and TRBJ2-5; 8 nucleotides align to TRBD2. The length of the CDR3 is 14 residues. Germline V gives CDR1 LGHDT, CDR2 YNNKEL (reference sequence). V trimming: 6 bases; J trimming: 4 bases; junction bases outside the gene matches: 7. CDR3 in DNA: TGTGCCAGCAGTTTGACTAGCGAAAGAGAGACCCAGTACTTC. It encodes CASSLTSERETQYF.

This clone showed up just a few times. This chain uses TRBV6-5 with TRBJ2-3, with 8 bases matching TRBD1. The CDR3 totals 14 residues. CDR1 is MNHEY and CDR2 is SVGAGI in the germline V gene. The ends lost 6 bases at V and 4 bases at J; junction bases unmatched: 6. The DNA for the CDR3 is TGTGCCAGCAGCCAGGGGGCGGGCGCAGATACGCAGTATTTT. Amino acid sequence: CASSQGAGADTQYF.